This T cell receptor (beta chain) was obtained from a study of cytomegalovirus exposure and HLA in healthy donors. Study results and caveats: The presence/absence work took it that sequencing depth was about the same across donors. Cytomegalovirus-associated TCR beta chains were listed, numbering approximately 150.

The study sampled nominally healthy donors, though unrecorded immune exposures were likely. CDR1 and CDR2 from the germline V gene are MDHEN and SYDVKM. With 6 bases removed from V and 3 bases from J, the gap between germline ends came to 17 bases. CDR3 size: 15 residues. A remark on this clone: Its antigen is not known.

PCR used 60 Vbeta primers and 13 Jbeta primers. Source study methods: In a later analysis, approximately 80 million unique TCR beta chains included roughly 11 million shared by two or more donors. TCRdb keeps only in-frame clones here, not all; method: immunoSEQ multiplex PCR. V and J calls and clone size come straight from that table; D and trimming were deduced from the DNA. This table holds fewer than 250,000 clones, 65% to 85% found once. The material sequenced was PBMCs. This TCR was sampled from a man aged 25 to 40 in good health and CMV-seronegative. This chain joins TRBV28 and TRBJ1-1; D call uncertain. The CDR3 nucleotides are TGTGCCAGCAGACCCCCCCGGGGATCGGACACTGAAGCTTTCTTT. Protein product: CASRPPRGSDTEAFF.